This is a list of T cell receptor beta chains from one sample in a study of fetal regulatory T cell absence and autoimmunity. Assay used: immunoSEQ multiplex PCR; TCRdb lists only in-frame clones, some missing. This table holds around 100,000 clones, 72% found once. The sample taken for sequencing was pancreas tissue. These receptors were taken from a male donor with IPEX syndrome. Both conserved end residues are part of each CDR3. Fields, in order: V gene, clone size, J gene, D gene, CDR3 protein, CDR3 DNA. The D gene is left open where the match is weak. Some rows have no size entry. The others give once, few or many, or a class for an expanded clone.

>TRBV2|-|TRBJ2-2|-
CASSEGVRGNTGELFF
TGTGCCAGCAGTGAAGGGGTCAGGGGGAACACCGGGGAGCTGTTTTTT
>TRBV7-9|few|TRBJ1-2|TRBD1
CARGQNYGYTF
TGTGCCCGGGGACAGAACTATGGCTACACCTTC
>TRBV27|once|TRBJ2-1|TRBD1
CASTRDRGHEQFF
TGTGCCAGCACGAGGGACAGGGGGCACGAGCAGTTCTTC
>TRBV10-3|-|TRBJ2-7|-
CAISGTSYEQYF
TGTGCCATCAGCGGAACTTCCTACGAGCAGTACTTC
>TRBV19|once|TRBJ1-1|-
CASSPTWGSMNTEAFF
TGTGCCAGTAGTCCCACTTGGGGTAGCATGAACACTGAAGCTTTCTTT
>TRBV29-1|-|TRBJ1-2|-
CSAIQGNGYTF
TGCAGCGCTATACAGGGAAATGGCTACACCTTC
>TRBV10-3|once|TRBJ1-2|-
CAISAFLGGANDGYTF
TGTGCCATCAGTGCCTTCCTCGGGGGCGCGAACGATGGCTACACCTTC
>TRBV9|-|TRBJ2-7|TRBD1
CASSRRGGHEQYF
TGTGCCAGCAGCCGAAGAGGGGGCCACGAGCAGTACTTC
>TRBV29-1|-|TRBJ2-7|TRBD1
CSVGTGGENYEQYF
TGCAGCGTTGGAACAGGGGGCGAAAACTACGAGCAGTACTTC
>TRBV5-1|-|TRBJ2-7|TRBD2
CASSAGLAGGIYEQYF
TGCGCCAGCAGCGCCGGACTAGCGGGGGGTATCTACGAGCAGTACTTC
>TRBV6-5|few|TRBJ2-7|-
CASSYRYRYEQYF
TGTGCCAGCAGTTACAGGTATCGTTACGAGCAGTACTTC
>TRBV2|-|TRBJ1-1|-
CASIVRRRHTEAFF
TGTGCCAGCATCGTGCGTAGGAGACACACTGAAGCTTTCTTT
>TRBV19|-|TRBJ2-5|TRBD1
CASSSRDRETQYF
TGTGCCAGTAGTTCCCGGGACAGGGAGACCCAGTACTTC
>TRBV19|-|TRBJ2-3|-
CASSRMRVTDTQYF
TGTGCCAGTAGTCGGATGCGGGTCACAGATACGCAGTATTTT
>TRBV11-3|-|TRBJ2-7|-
CASSLSPGYEQYF
TGTGCCAGCAGCTTGTCGCCTGGTTACGAGCAGTACTTC
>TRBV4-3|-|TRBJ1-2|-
CASSQARETHYGYTF
TGCGCCAGCAGCCAAGCCCGGGAGACCCACTATGGCTACACCTTC
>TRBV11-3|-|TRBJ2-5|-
CASSLRDRETQYF
TGTGCCAGCAGCTTAAGGGACCGTGAGACCCAGTACTTC
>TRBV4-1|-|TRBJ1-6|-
CASSQDSSYNSPLHF
TGCGCCAGCAGCCAAGACAGCTCCTATAATTCACCCCTCCACTTT
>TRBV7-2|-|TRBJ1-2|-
CASSFRAADSYGYTF
TGTGCCAGCAGCTTTCGGGCAGCGGATAGCTATGGCTACACCTTC
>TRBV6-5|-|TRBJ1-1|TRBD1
CASRYDRGRLYTEAFF
TGTGCCAGCAGATACGACAGGGGGCGCTTGTACACTGAAGCTTTCTTT
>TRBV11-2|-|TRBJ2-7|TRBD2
CASSLGVRRESTYEQYF
TGTGCCAGCAGCTTGGGGGTGAGGCGGGAGAGTACCTACGAGCAGTACTTC
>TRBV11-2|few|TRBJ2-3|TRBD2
CASSQSGGTQYF
TGTGCCAGCAGCCAGTCGGGGGGTACGCAGTATTTT
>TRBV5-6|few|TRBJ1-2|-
CASSLAAGGYGYTF
TGTGCCAGCAGCTTGGCCGCGGGGGGTTATGGCTACACCTTC
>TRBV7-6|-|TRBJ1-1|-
CASSLAPGAVNTEAFF
TGTGCCAGCAGCTTAGCTCCTGGGGCTGTGAACACTGAAGCTTTCTTT
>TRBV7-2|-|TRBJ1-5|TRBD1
CASHRDRGNQPQHF
TGTGCCAGTCACCGGGACAGGGGCAATCAGCCCCAGCATTTT
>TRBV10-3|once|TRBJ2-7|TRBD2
CAISESGLAGEQYF
TGTGCCATCAGTGAGTCGGGACTAGCGGGAGAGCAGTACTTC
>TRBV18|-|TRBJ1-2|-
CASSPDGNYGYTF
TGTGCCAGCTCACCCGACGGTAACTATGGCTACACCTTC
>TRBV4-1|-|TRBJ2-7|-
CASSQGGNHEQYF
TGCGCCAGCAGCCAAGGAGGGAACCACGAGCAGTACTTC
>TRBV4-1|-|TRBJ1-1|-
CASSQGQLNTEAFF
TGCGCCAGCAGCCAAGGACAATTGAACACTGAAGCTTTCTTT
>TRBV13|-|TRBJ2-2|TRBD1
CASSFPSGGDTGELFF
TGTGCCAGCAGCTTCCCGTCAGGGGGCGACACCGGGGAGCTGTTTTTT
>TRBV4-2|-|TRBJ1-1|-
CASSQDYRISEAFF
TGTGCCAGCAGCCAAGATTATCGAATTTCTGAAGCTTTCTTT
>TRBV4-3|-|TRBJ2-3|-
CASSQEVYGLSSTDTQYF
TGCGCCAGCAGCCAAGAGGTCTACGGACTCTCTTCCACAGATACGCAGTATTTT
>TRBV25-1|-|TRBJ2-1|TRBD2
CASSGLAGYNEQFF
TGTGCCAGCAGTGGGCTAGCGGGATACAATGAGCAGTTCTTC
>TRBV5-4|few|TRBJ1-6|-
CASSFERHNSPLHF
TGTGCCAGCAGCTTTGAACGGCATAATTCACCCCTCCACTTT
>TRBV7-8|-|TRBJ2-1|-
CASSLARPRTEQFF
TGTGCCAGCAGCTTAGCAAGACCCCGGACTGAGCAGTTCTTC
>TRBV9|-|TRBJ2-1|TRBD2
CASSQPGLATEQFF
TGTGCCAGCAGCCAACCGGGACTAGCGACTGAGCAGTTCTTC
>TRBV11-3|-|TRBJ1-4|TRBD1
CASSSGTGRSATNEKLFF
TGTGCCAGCAGCTCCGGGACAGGGCGCTCGGCAACTAATGAAAAACTGTTTTTT
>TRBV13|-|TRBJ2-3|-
CASSLNPSTDTQYF
TGTGCCAGCAGCTTAAACCCTAGCACAGATACGCAGTATTTT
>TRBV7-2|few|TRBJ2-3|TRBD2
CASSLLGGAGTDTQYF
TGTGCCAGCAGCTTACTCGGGGGGGCCGGCACAGATACGCAGTATTTT
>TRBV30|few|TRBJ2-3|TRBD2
CAWSVRGGLITDTQYF
TGTGCCTGGAGTGTACGGGGGGGCCTTATCACAGATACGCAGTATTTT
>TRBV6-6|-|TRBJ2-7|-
CAVRDNTYEQYF
TGTGCCGTAAGGGACAACACCTACGAGCAGTACTTC
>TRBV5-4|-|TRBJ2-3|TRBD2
CASRLTSGGDTQYF
TGTGCCAGCAGGTTGACTAGCGGGGGAGATACGCAGTATTTT
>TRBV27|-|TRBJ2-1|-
CASRVRGAWNEQFF
TGTGCCAGCCGAGTCCGGGGGGCCTGGAATGAGCAGTTCTTC
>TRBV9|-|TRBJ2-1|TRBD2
CASSVALSSGRSGNEQFF
TGTGCCAGCAGCGTAGCGTTATCTAGCGGGAGATCGGGGAATGAGCAGTTCTTC
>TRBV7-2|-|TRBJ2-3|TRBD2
CASSLGTSGSSTDTQYF
TGTGCCAGCAGCTTAGGGACTAGCGGGAGTAGCACAGATACGCAGTATTTT
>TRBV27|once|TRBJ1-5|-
CASSPHPTAFYSNQPQHF
TGTGCCAGCAGTCCACATCCGACCGCCTTTTATAGCAATCAGCCCCAGCATTTT
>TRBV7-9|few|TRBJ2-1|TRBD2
CASSSRLAGANNEQFF
TGTGCCAGCAGCTCCCGACTAGCGGGAGCCAACAATGAGCAGTTCTTC
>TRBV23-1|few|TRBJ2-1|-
CASSQFHRDYNEQFF
TGCGCCAGCAGTCAATTCCACAGGGACTACAATGAGCAGTTCTTC
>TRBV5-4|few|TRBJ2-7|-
CASSSPEISYEQYF
TGTGCCAGCAGCTCCCCTGAGATCTCCTACGAGCAGTACTTC
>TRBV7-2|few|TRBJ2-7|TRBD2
CASSLGLAGTGEQYF
TGTGCCAGCAGCTTAGGGCTAGCGGGAACGGGGGAGCAGTACTTC
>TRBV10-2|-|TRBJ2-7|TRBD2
CASSAWTSGGTYEQYF
TGCGCCAGCAGTGCCTGGACTAGCGGGGGGACCTACGAGCAGTACTTC
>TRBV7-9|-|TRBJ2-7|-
CASSLARDEQYF
TGTGCCAGCAGCTTAGCCAGGGACGAGCAGTACTTC
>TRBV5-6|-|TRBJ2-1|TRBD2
CASTKAGGPPFNQFF
TGTGCCAGCACCAAAGCGGGAGGCCCGCCATTTAACCAGTTCTTC
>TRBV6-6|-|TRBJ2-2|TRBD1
CASSYGTGNTGELFF
TGTGCCAGCAGTTACGGGACAGGGAACACCGGGGAGCTGTTTTTT